The 32 T cell receptor beta chains in this list originate from one sample, sequenced in a study of blood T cells in healthy people across ages. Next came a second PCR, run for 7 to 11 cycles, which used a sample-barcoded 5' primer along with a J-beta primer mix. TCRdb independently ran MiXCR on the 5' RACE reads; one entry per CDR3 protein. This sample has approximately 490,000 distinct CDR3 sequences, with approximately 25% found just once. These data also featured in a second study, about T cells of mothers and their children.

The material sequenced was blood. All receptors come from a boy younger than 18 in good health.

V usage is TRBV10-3 and J usage is TRBJ2-1; weak D call: TRBD1 (6 bases). CDR3 size: 16 residues. Germline CDR1 reads ENHRY; CDR2 reads SYGVKD. Trimming took off 4 bases at V and 2 bases at J, with 15 bases between the two ends. The CDR3 region has the DNA TGTGCCATCAGTGGTCCTGCAGGGGCCACCTACAATGAGCAGTTCTTC. As protein: CAISGPAGATYNEQFF.

This clonotype has at least ten counts. This chain connects TRBV14 to TRBJ2-7, with D uncertain. The V end lost 0 bases, the J end lost 4 bases, and 7 bases lay between the germline ends. Germline-derived CDR1 and CDR2 are SGHDN and FVKESK. This CDR3 has 13 residues. Written as DNA, the CDR3 is TGTGCCAGCAGCCAAGATTGGTTTTACGAGCAGTACTTC. Translated, it gives CASSQDWFYEQYF.

The chain combines TRBV7-9 with TRBJ2-1; the D gene is possibly TRBD2 (6 bases). Trimming cost V 4 bases and J 8 bases, with 21 bases left between them. This CDR3 region has 16 residues. From germline, CDR1 is SEHNR and CDR2 FQNEAQ (reference sequence). Written as DNA, the CDR3 is TGTGCCAGCAGCTCAGCGCGGGGACTTCTAGGGGATGAGCAGTTCTTC. Encoded protein: CASSSARGLLGDEQFF.

The chain combines TRBV7-8 with TRBJ1-5, with D possibly being TRBD1 (5 bases). Germline CDR1 is SGHVS and CDR2 is FQNEAQ. CDR3 length: 15 residues. Deletions cut 0 bases from V and 1 base from J, with 7 bases between. CDR3 DNA: TGTGCCAGCAGCTTAGCGGGGGAGAGCAATCAGCCCCAGCATTTT. It is translated as CASSLAGESNQPQHF.

The chain joins TRBV2 to TRBJ1-4; 8 positions agree with TRBD1. Unmatched junction bases numbered 1, after V lost 3 bases and J lost 7 bases. The CDR3 runs 13 residues. Germline V gene data show CDR1 as SNHLY and CDR2 as FYNNEI. In DNA form, the CDR3 reads TGTGCCAGCAGTGACAGGGGGCCTGAAAAACTGTTTTTT. Translated: CASSDRGPEKLFF.

V and J are TRBV29-1 and TRBJ2-2; TRBD1 matches at 7 bases. The germline gives CDR1 SQVTM, CDR2 ANQGSEA. The trim removed 6 bases at V and 7 bases at J, leaving 5 bases unmatched. CDR3 length: 12 residues. The CDR3 DNA is TGCAGCGTAAGGGGGCTTGGCGGGGAGCTGTTTTTT. It translates to CSVRGLGGELFF.

The chain has TRBV9 and TRBJ2-2; 9 bases are a match to TRBD1. This CDR3 region has 16 residues. Germline trimming cut 2 bases from V and 1 base from J; bases unmatched to any gene: 3. Per the germline V gene, CDR1 is SGDLS and CDR2 is YYNGEE. The CDR3 sequence is CASSVGTGLNTGELFF. In DNA, the CDR3 is TGTGCCAGCAGCGTGGGGACAGGGCTGAACACCGGGGAGCTGTTTTTT.

The rearrangement joins TRBV2 to TRBJ1-3; possibly TRBD1 for D (5 bases). Germline CDR1 reads SNHLY; CDR2 reads FYNNEI. V lost 6 bases and J 1 base, leaving 7 bases between the germline ends. The CDR3 sequence is 13 residues long. The CDR3 here is CASRGTSGNTIYF. The CDR3, as DNA: TGTGCCAGCAGGGGGACTTCTGGAAACACCATATATTTT.

V gene TRBV5-1 combines with J gene TRBJ2-1; 11 positions match TRBD2. CDR3 length: 16 residues. The J segment lost 4 bases and the V segment lost 0 bases, leaving 3 bases of the junction unmatched. Per the germline V gene, CDR1 is SGHRS and CDR2 is YFSETQ. The CDR3 reads CASSLGASGGYNEQFF. The CDR3 nucleotides are TGCGCCAGCAGCTTGGGGGCTAGCGGGGGGTACAATGAGCAGTTCTTC.

J is TRBJ2-5 and V is TRBV3-1; the match to TRBD2 covers 9 bases. The CDR3 loop spans 14 amino acids. The germline V gene encodes CDR1 LGHDT and CDR2 YNNKEL (reference sequence). J gave up 5 bases and V 3 bases, and 4 bases lay outside the gene matches. The CDR3, as DNA: TGTGCCAGCAGCCATACTAGCGGGTATGAGACCCAGTACTTC. Translation gives CASSHTSGYETQYF.

The chain combines TRBV20-1 with TRBJ2-1; 12 positions agree with TRBD2. Germline assignment: CDR1 DFQATT and CDR2 SNEGSKA (reference sequence). Trimming cost V 6 bases and J 5 bases; bases outside gene matches: 5. The CDR3 contains 14 residues. Here the CDR3 reads CSAVGLAGHNEQFF. As DNA, the CDR3 is TGCAGTGCCGTTGGACTAGCGGGGCACAATGAGCAGTTCTTC.

A remark on this clonotype: The CDR3 end shows no conserved phenylalanine or tryptophan, and so a read error is likely. The chain is built from TRBV27 and TRBJ2-5; D might be TRBD2 (6 bases). Trimming took off 8 bases at V and 4 bases at J, with 17 bases between the two ends. The CDR3 sequence is 14 residues long. Per the germline V gene, CDR1 is MNHEY and CDR2 is SMNVEV (reference sequence). The CDR3 sequence is CASGGFEVGETQYL. Here the CDR3 DNA reads TGTGCCAGCGGGGGGTTCGAGGTGGGAGAGACCCAGTACCTC.

V is TRBV30 and J is TRBJ1-4; 10 bases match TRBD1. The length of the CDR3 is 14 residues. Germline-derived CDR1 and CDR2 are GTSNPN and SVGIG (reference sequence). Losses at the gene ends were 1 base for V and 7 bases for J; bases not matched to a gene: 3. The CDR3 loop reads CAWSAGTGVEKLFF. CDR3 sequence (DNA): TGTGCCTGGAGTGCGGGGACAGGGGTTGAAAAACTGTTTTTT.

The rearrangement uses TRBV29-1 and TRBJ1-1; no reliable D call. Germline V gene lookup returns CDR1 SQVTM and CDR2 ANQGSEA. CDR3 length: 11 residues. V was cut by 7 bases and J by 5 bases, with 11 bases left in between. The CDR3 nucleotides are TGCAGCGGGCTGACAATGACTGAAGCTTTCTTT. Amino acids: CSGLTMTEAFF.

This clonotype was seen only a few times. V gene TRBV4-3 combines with J gene TRBJ2-3; D gene ambiguous. CDR3 length: 17 amino acids. Trimming shortened V by 0 bases and J by 1 base, and 14 bases separated the two germline ends. Germline V gives CDR1 LGHNA, CDR2 YSLEER. CDR3 sequence (DNA): TGCGCCAGCAGCCAAGATCCCCCACACAGACGCACAGATACGCAGTATTTT. Its protein is CASSQDPPHRRTDTQYF.

About this clonotype itself: Sequence at one end of the junction differs from germline and may be a read error. V and J are TRBV20-1 and TRBJ1-5; D is unclear. Germline V gene data show CDR1 as DFQATT and CDR2 as SNEGSKA (reference sequence). CDR3 length: 13 residues. CDR3 nucleotides: TGCAGTGCTAGTACGGTTGACCATCAGCCCCGGCATTTT. Its protein is CSASTVDHQPRHF.

This clonotype was observed many times. The gene calls are TRBV10-3 and TRBJ2-7; the D gene is possibly TRBD2 (5 bases). V lost 2 bases and J lost 6, with 8 bases in between. Germline-derived CDR1 and CDR2 are ENHRY and SYGVKD. CDR3 length equals 12 residues. The CDR3 DNA reads TGTGCCATCAGTGAGAGGCGGGTCGAGCAGTACTTC. Amino acid sequence: CAISERRVEQYF.

The table lists this clonotype with a few counts. The CDR3 here is CSASAGTYEQYF. For the CDR3, the DNA is TGCAGTGCTAGCGCGGGGACCTACGAGCAGTACTTC. V usage is TRBV20-1 and J usage is TRBJ2-5; a weak D match, TRBD2 (6 bases). The last part of the DNA fits TRBJ2-7 better; the J call may be wrong. The CDR3 length is 12 residues. Germline values: CDR1 DFQATT, CDR2 SNEGSKA (reference sequence).

This clonotype was seen only a few times. The chain is built from TRBV9 and TRBJ2-1; a weak D match, TRBD1 (5 bases). Trimming removed 2 bases from V and 9 bases from J, with 9 bases in between. In germline, CDR1 is SGDLS, CDR2 YYNGEE. The CDR3 sequence is 12 residues long. The CDR3 DNA is TGTGCCAGCAGCGTCAGGGATGGTGAGCAGTTCTTC. This sequence encodes CASSVRDGEQFF.

This chain joins TRBV29-1 and TRBJ2-1; 11 bases fit TRBD1. There are 14 residues in the CDR3. Trimming cost V 7 bases and J 2 bases; bases outside gene matches: 4. Germline lookup yields CDR1 SQVTM and CDR2 ANQGSEA. CDR3 coding DNA: TGCAGCGCCACGGGACAGGGGGCCTACAATGAGCAGTTCTTC. Protein sequence: CSATGQGAYNEQFF.

The chain joins TRBV11-1 to TRBJ2-3; D not certain. CDR3 length: 14 residues. The germline V gene has CDR1 SGHAT and CDR2 FQDESV (reference sequence). The ends were cut back, 2 bases at V and 2 bases at J, with 8 bases in the middle. This CDR3 is CASSLSSYTDTQYF. CDR3 DNA: TGTGCCAGCAGCTTATCCTCATACACAGATACGCAGTATTTT.

This clonotype appeared a few times. The chain has TRBV20-1 and TRBJ1-4; 10 bases agree with TRBD1. The CDR3 covers 18 residues. Germline V gives CDR1 DFQATT, CDR2 SNEGSKA (reference sequence). J was trimmed by 4 bases and V by 2 bases; bases with no gene match: 13. The CDR3 sequence is CSARKAPDRGVHNEKLFF. The CDR3 coding sequence is TGCAGTGCTAGAAAGGCCCCGGACAGGGGGGTCCATAATGAAAAACTGTTTTTT.

The chain couples TRBV7-6 to TRBJ2-7; D gene ambiguous. The V gene's germline CDR1 is SGHVS and CDR2 FNYEAQ. Trimming cost V 1 base and J 5 bases, with 12 bases left between them. The length of the CDR3 is 14 residues. CDR3 amino acids: CASSLGAATHEQYF. The CDR3 DNA is TGTGCCAGCAGCTTAGGGGCGGCTACCCACGAGCAGTACTTC.

This clonotype was detected only a few times. This chain connects TRBV28 to TRBJ2-1; 10 positions agree with TRBD1. The CDR3 sequence is 15 residues long. Trimming at V came to 2 bases and at J to 8 bases, leaving 6 bases not matched to a gene. The germline gives CDR1 MDHEN, CDR2 SYDVKM. Here the CDR3 reads CASSLQGTGDYEQFF. The CDR3 DNA follows: TGTGCCAGCAGTTTACAGGGGACAGGGGATTATGAGCAGTTCTTC.

The chain employs TRBV6-5 and TRBJ2-1; D remains unclear. Germline V gene sequence: CDR1 MNHEY, CDR2 SVGAGI. This CDR3 comprises 13 residues. V lost 5 bases to trimming and J lost 3 bases, with 8 bases between them. CDR3 loop: CASSHDFYNEQFF. CDR3 DNA sequence: TGTGCCAGCAGTCACGACTTCTACAATGAGCAGTTCTTC.

This clonotype was detected a few times. The chain links TRBV6-5 to TRBJ2-1, with TRBD2 matching 12 bases. Matching the DNA end better, TRBJ2-5 makes the J call doubtful. Germline V gives CDR1 MNHEY, CDR2 SVGAGI. The length of the CDR3 is 16 residues. CDR3 bases: TGTGCCAGCAGTTCGAGACTAGCGGGGGCGACGGAGACCCAGTACTTC. Encoded protein: CASSSRLAGATETQYF.

This clonotype was found many times. The chain uses TRBV7-8 and TRBJ1-2, with a possible D match to TRBD1 (6 bases). The CDR3 consists of 13 residues. V was cut by 5 bases and J by 8 bases, with 15 bases left in between. In germline, CDR1 is SGHVS, CDR2 FQNEAQ. The DNA of the CDR3 is TGTGCCAGCAGCGGCACAGGGACCGGCGGCTACACCTTC. Translation: CASSGTGTGGYTF.

This rearrangement joins TRBV7-3 to TRBJ2-7; 8 nucleotides align to TRBD2. The J call may not be correct, given that the DNA end is closer to TRBJ2-5. Germline V gene data show CDR1 as SGHTA and CDR2 as FQGTGA. There are 14 residues in the CDR3. For the CDR3, the DNA is TGTGCCAGCAGCCCCGGCCGACTAGCGGAGACCCAGTACTTC. Translated: CASSPGRLAETQYF.

The chain employs TRBV6-1 and TRBJ2-3; 9 bases agree with TRBD1. Per germline, CDR1 MNHNS and CDR2 SASEGT. V trimming: 4 bases; J trimming: 4 bases; junction bases outside the gene matches: 3. CDR3 size: 14 residues. CDR3 amino acids: CASSGTGASDTQYF. CDR3 bases: TGTGCCAGCAGTGGGACAGGGGCGTCAGATACGCAGTATTTT.

This chain links TRBV7-9 with TRBJ2-1; 10 bases fit TRBD2. The trim removed 5 bases at V and 5 bases at J, leaving 6 bases unmatched. In germline, CDR1 is SEHNR, CDR2 FQNEAQ (reference sequence). The CDR3 is 15 amino acids. Here the CDR3 reads CASSPLAGGHNEQFF. The DNA for the CDR3 is TGTGCCAGCAGCCCATTAGCGGGGGGACACAATGAGCAGTTCTTC.

This clonotype was detected a few times. The chain joins TRBV7-3 to TRBJ2-7; D remains ambiguous. V lost 4 bases to trimming and J lost 3 bases, with 16 bases between them. Germline V gene sequence: CDR1 SGHTA, CDR2 FQGTGA. The CDR3 loop spans 15 amino acids. In DNA, the CDR3 is TGTGCCAGCAGCTCGGTCCGGGCGGCTAACTACGAGCAGTACTTC. Translation gives CASSSVRAANYEQYF.

The chain carries TRBV28 and TRBJ1-1, with D unresolved. The CDR3 is 12 residues long. The germline CDR1 and CDR2 sequences are MDHEN and SYDVKM. V was cut by 2 bases and J by 8 bases, with 9 bases left in between. The CDR3 spells CASSLRSREAFF. In DNA, the CDR3 is TGTGCCAGCAGTTTAAGGTCCAGGGAAGCTTTCTTT.